Listed below are T cell receptor beta chains from one sample, sequenced in a study of blood T cell repertoires in COVID-19. The data were produced by immunoSEQ multiplex PCR, yet TCRdb's version contains in-frame clones alone and is incomplete. The table shows about 270,000 clones, with more than 75% occurring only once. The sequenced sample was peripheral blood. The origin of the receptors is a man between 40 and 49 years old with active or convalescent COVID-19. Both conserved end residues are part of each CDR3. D genes are given only for firm matches. Size values are once, few and many counts, or a class for expanded clones, and some rows have none.

J | size | V | D | CDR3 | DNA
TRBJ2-3 | - | TRBV30 | - | CAWSVAEASLATQYF | TGTGCCTGGAGTGTAGCCGAGGCTAGTCTTGCTACGCAGTATTTT
TRBJ1-2 | few | TRBV2 | - | CATPRGLGYTF | TGTGCCACCCCTCGAGGGTTGGGCTACACCTTC
TRBJ2-6 | - | TRBV12-5 | TRBD1 | CASGAGTGDFSGANVLTF | TGTGCTAGTGGGGCCGGGACAGGGGATTTCTCTGGGGCCAACGTCCTGACTTTC
TRBJ1-5 | - | TRBV30 | - | CAWSPSRTGGNQPQHF | TGTGCCTGGAGTCCATCGCGGACGGGGGGCAATCAGCCCCAGCATTTT
TRBJ2-1 | - | TRBV9 | TRBD2 | CASSVPPLPQRGGPSSYNEQFF | TGTGCCAGCAGCGTACCACCACTCCCCCAGCGGGGGGGCCCTAGCTCCTACAATGAGCAGTTCTTC
TRBJ2-1 | - | TRBV5-4 | TRBD1 | CASSLLTGGVEQFF | TGTGCCAGCAGCCTGCTAACAGGGGGCGTTGAGCAGTTCTTC
TRBJ1-4 | - | TRBV4-1 | - | CASSQDGGTNEKLFF | TGCGCCAGCAGCCAAGACGGGGGGACTAATGAAAAACTGTTTTTT
TRBJ1-2 | - | TRBV6-1 | - | CASSDEVGTRGYTF | TGTGCCAGCAGTGACGAGGTGGGGACTCGGGGCTACACCTTC
TRBJ1-4 | - | TRBV19 | TRBD1 | CASRDRGQENEKLFF | TGTGCCAGCAGGGACAGGGGGCAGGAGAATGAAAAACTGTTTTTT
TRBJ2-2 | - | TRBV18 | TRBD1 | CASSVTGANTGELFF | TGTGCCAGCTCAGTGACAGGGGCGAACACCGGGGAGCTGTTTTTT
TRBJ2-7 | - | TRBV5-1 | - | CASSLEILGYEQYF | TGCGCCAGCAGCTTGGAAATACTAGGCTACGAGCAGTACTTC
TRBJ2-1 | - | TRBV29-1 | - | CSAGQAGNEQFF | TGCAGCGCTGGACAGGCGGGGAATGAGCAGTTCTTC
TRBJ2-1 | - | TRBV27 | - | CASSRTLVASLSSEQFF | TGTGCCAGCAGCCGAACACTAGTGGCCTCTCTGTCTTCTGAGCAGTTCTTC
TRBJ2-7 | - | TRBV5-1 | - | CASSLEQGPFYEQYF | TGCGCCAGCAGCTTGGAGCAGGGCCCTTTCTACGAGCAGTACTTC
TRBJ2-1 | - | TRBV5-1 | TRBD2 | CASSLEGTSGGLTYNEQFF | TGCGCCAGCAGCTTGGAGGGGACTAGCGGGGGGTTAACCTACAATGAGCAGTTCTTC
TRBJ1-4 | - | TRBV7-6 | - | CASSSRDEKLFF | TGTGCCAGCAGCTCGCGGGACGAAAAACTGTTTTTT
TRBJ1-6 | - | TRBV12-3/TRBV12-4 | - | CASSQKQGTPLHF | TGTGCCAGCAGTCAGAAACAGGGTACACCCCTCCACTTT
TRBJ2-3 | - | TRBV7-3 | TRBD2 | CASSLVGAGEADTQYF | TGTGCCAGCAGCTTAGTCGGGGCGGGAGAGGCAGATACGCAGTATTTT